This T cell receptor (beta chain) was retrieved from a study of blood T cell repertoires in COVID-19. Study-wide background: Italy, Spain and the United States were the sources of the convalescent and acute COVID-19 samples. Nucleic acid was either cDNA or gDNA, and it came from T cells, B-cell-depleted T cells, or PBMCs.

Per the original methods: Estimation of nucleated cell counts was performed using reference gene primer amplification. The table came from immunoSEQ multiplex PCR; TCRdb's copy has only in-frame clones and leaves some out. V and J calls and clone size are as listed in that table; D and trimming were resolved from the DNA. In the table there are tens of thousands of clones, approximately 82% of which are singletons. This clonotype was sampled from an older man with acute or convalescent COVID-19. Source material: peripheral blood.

The CDR3 nucleotides are TGTGCCAGCAGCTTGGCCGGGACAGGGTCCTATGGCTACACCTTC. Its translation: CASSLAGTGSYGYTF. The chain uses TRBV5-5 and TRBJ1-2; 9 bases are shared with TRBD1. Looked up from germline, CDR1 is SGHKS and CDR2 is YYEKEE (reference sequence). V dropped 0 bases and J dropped 4; count of bases not matched to a gene: 4. This CDR3 spans 15 amino acids. The full variable domain, completed using reference TRBV5-5 and TRBJ1-2, is DAGVTQSPTHLIKTRGQQVTLRCSPISGHKSVSWYQQVLGQGPQFIFQYYEKEERGRGNFPDRFSARQFPNYSSELNVNALLLGDSALYLCASSLAGTGSYGYTFGSGTRLTVV.